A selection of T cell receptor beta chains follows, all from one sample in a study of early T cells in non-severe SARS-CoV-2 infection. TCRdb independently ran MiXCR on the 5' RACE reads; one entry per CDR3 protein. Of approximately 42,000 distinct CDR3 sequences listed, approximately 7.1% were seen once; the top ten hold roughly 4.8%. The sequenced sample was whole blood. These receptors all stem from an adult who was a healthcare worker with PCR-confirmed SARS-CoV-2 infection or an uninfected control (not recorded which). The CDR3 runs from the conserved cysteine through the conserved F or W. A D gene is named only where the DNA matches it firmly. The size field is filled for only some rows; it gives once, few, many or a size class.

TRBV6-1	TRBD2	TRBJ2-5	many	TGTGCCAGCAGTGGTAGCGGGGGGGCCTTTGAGACCCAGTACTTC	CASSGSGGAFETQYF
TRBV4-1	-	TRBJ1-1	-	TGCGCCAGCAGCCAGGTGACAGCGAACACTGAAGCTTTCTTT	CASSQVTANTEAFF
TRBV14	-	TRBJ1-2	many	TGTGCCAGCAGCCAAGATTTGACATATGGCTACACCTTC	CASSQDLTYGYTF
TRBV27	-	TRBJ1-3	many	TGTGCCAGCAGTTTATTAGGGACTGGAAACACCATATATTTT	CASSLLGTGNTIYF
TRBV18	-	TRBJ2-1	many	TGTGCCAGCTCATCAACCCAAGGGGAAGGAGGAAGCTCCTACAATGAGCAGTTCTTC	CASSSTQGEGGSSYNEQFF
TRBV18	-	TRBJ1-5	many	TGTGCCAGCTCACTCATGAAAGCTAGCAATCAGCCCCAGCATTTT	CASSLMKASNQPQHF
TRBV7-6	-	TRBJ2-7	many	TGTGCCAGCAGCTTAGGGATCTCCAACTCCTACGAGCAGTACTTC	CASSLGISNSYEQYF
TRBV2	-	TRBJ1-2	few	TGTGCCAGCAGTGAACCGGGACGGAAGAGCTATGGCTACACCTTC	CASSEPGRKSYGYTF
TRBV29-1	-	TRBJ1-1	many	TGCAGCGTTGGAGGGAGTGGGTTAAACACTGAAGCTTTCTTT	CSVGGSGLNTEAFF
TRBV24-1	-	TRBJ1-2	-	TGTGCCACCAGTGATTTGAACGACAGCTTCTATGGCTACACCTTC	CATSDLNDSFYGYTF
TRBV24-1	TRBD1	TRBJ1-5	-	TGTGCCGCCCAACAGGGGAGCAATCAGCCCCAGCATTTT	CAAQQGSNQPQHF
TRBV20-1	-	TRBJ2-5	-	TGCAGTGCCCAACCCTACAGGGGACTAGGAATCCAAGAGACCCAGTACTTC	CSAQPYRGLGIQETQYF
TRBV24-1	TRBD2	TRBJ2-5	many	TGTGCCACCAGTCGGGGGGGCGAAGAGACCCAGTACTTC	CATSRGGEETQYF
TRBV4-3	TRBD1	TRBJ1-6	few	TGCGCCAGCAGTGCGACAGGGAACTGGGATTCACCCCTCCACTTT	CASSATGNWDSPLHF
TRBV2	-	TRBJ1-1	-	TGTGCCAGCAGGCAGGAGGCCACTGAAGCTTTCTTT	CASRQEATEAFF
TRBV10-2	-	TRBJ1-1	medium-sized	TGCGCCAGCAGTGAGTCGGGGAGAAGCACTGAAGCTTTCTTT	CASSESGRSTEAFF
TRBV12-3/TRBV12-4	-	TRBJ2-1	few	TGTGCCAGCAGTGTACAGGGAGGCTCCTACAATGAGCAGTTCTTC	CASSVQGGSYNEQFF
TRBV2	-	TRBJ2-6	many	TGTGCCAGCAGTGACTTTGGGGCCAACGTCCTGACTTTC	CASSDFGANVLTF
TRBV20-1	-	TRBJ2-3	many	TGCAGTGCTAGTCAGGGCGGGGCGCGCACAGATACGCAGTATTTT	CSASQGGARTDTQYF
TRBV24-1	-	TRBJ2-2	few	TGTGCCACCAGTGATTCCGGGGCCAGGCCCGGGGAGCTGTTTTTT	CATSDSGARPGELFF
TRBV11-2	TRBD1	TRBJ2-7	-	TGTGCCAGCAGCCGGGGACAGCACTACGAGCAGTACTTC	CASSRGQHYEQYF
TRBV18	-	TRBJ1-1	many	TGTGCCAGCTCGCGGCTGAGAAACACTGAAGCTTTCTTT	CASSRLRNTEAFF
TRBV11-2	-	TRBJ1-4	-	TGTGCCAGCAGCTTGGGGGCGGATGAAAAACTGTTTTTT	CASSLGADEKLFF
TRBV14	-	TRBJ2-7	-	TGTGCCAGCAGCCAGGTAGGGTACTCCTACGAGCAGTACTTC	CASSQVGYSYEQYF
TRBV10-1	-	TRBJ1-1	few	TGCGCCAGCAGCTCGGGGATGATGAACACTGAAGCTTTCTTT	CASSSGMMNTEAFF
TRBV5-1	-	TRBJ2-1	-	TGCGCCAGCAGCCCGCACGGGGAATTGCGCGACAATGAGCAGTTCTTC	CASSPHGELRDNEQFF
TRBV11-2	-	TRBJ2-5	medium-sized	TGTGCCAGCAGCTTATGGGGCCAAGAGACCCAGTACTTC	CASSLWGQETQYF
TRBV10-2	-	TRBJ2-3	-	TGCGCCAGCAGGCCGGGACCTGACACAGATACGCAGTATTTT	CASRPGPDTDTQYF
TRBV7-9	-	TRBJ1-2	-	TGTGCCAGCAGCTTACCCTCTTACAGCTTTGAGGTCTATGGCTACACCTTC	CASSLPSYSFEVYGYTF
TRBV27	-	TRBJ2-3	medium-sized	TGTGCCAGCAGCCTACAGGCGGTGGATACGCAGTATTTT	CASSLQAVDTQYF
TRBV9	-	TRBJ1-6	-	TGTGCCAGCAGTTCGTCGCTGAACAGGTTTGATTCACCCCTCCACTTT	CASSSSLNRFDSPLHF
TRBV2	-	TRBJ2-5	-	TGTGCCAGCAGTCCCGGTGGGATCCAAGAGACCCAGTACTTC	CASSPGGIQETQYF
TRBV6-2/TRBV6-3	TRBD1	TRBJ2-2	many	TGTGCCAGCGGGACAGGGCCCGGGGAGCTGTTTTTT	CASGTGPGELFF
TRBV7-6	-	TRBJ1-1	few	TGTGCCAGCAGCTTAGAATGGATGGGGTCGGGCACTGAAGCTTTCTTT	CASSLEWMGSGTEAFF
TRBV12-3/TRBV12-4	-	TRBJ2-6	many	TGTGCCAGCAGCCCCGGGGCGCGGGGAAGTGTGGCCAACGTCCTGACTTTC	CASSPGARGSVANVLTF
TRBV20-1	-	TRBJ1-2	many	TGCAGTGCTAGTCTCACGCAGGGACTCTATGGCTACACCTTC	CSASLTQGLYGYTF
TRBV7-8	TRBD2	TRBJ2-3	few	TGTGCCAGCAGCCTCAGCGGGGCCACAGATACGCAGTATTTT	CASSLSGATDTQYF
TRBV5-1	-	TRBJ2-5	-	TGCGCCAGCAGGGATTACCAAGAGACCCAGTACTTC	CASRDYQETQYF
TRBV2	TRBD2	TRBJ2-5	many	TGTGCCAGCACAGAGGGTCCTAGCGGGGAGGCACAAGAGACCCAGTACTTC	CASTEGPSGEAQETQYF
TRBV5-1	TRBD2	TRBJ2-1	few	TGCGCCAGCAGCTTTGTCGGACTAGCGGGGTCCAATGAGCAGTTCTTC	CASSFVGLAGSNEQFF
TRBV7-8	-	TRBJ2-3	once	TGTGCCAGCAGCTTAGAGTTAGCGGGCACAGATACGCAGTATTTT	CASSLELAGTDTQYF
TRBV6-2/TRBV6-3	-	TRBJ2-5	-	TGTGCCAGCAGTTCGGGGGAAGAGACCCAGTACTTC	CASSSGEETQYF
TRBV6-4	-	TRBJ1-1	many	TGTGCCGGCAGTTACCGGGACACCCCTAACACTGAAGCTTTCTTT	CAGSYRDTPNTEAFF
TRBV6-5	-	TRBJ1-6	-	TGTGCCAGCAGTTACTCGAGTCCAAGGGGGGGCTCCTATAATTCACCCCTCCACTTT	CASSYSSPRGGSYNSPLHF
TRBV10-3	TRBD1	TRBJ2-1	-	TGTGCCATCCGCGAGGGGACAGGGGGCATTGAGCAGTTCTTC	CAIREGTGGIEQFF
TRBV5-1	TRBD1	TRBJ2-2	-	TGCGCCAGCCGCCCCCGACAGGGCCCCGGGGAGCTGTTTTTT	CASRPRQGPGELFF
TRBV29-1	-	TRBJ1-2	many	TGCAGCGTTGAAGATGCCGACAGCTATGGCTACACCTTC	CSVEDADSYGYTF
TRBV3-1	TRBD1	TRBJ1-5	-	TGTGCCAGCAGCCGCGGACAGGGGGAAATTTATCAGCCCCAGCATTTT	CASSRGQGEIYQPQHF
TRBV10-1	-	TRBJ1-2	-	TGCGCCAGCAGTGAGTCGGAGACTTATGGCTACACCTTC	CASSESETYGYTF
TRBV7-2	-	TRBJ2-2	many	TGTGCCAGCAGCAGAATCGTGGGGCTTGGCACCGGGGAGCTGTTTTTT	CASSRIVGLGTGELFF
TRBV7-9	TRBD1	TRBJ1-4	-	TGTGCCAGCAGCTTAGCCGGGACAGGGAGTGAAAAACTGTTTTTT	CASSLAGTGSEKLFF
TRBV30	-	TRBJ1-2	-	TGTGCCTACCAAACCGCGGAGGATAACTATGGCTACACCTTC	CAYQTAEDNYGYTF
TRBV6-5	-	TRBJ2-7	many	TGTGCCAGCCGTCATGGGGGGGAGCAGTACTTC	CASRHGGEQYF
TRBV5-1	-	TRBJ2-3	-	TGCGCCAGCAGCTTGGAACCGGGACACCCAGATACGCAGTATTTT	CASSLEPGHPDTQYF
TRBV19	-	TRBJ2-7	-	TGTGCCAGTAGTACCGTCGATAGCGCTAATTACGAGCAGTACTTC	CASSTVDSANYEQYF